A selection of T cell receptor beta chains follows, all from one sample in a study of T cell responses to AZD1222 COVID-19 vaccine. The protocol was immunoSEQ multiplex PCR, while the TCRdb copy is restricted to in-frame clones and leaves out a portion. Of approximately 49,000 clones detected, around 85% appear once; the ten largest clones hold approximately 22%. The material sequenced was peripheral blood, taken on day 0 of MenACWY control vaccination. The receptor set was obtained from an adult in good health. CDR3s include the opening cysteine and the closing phenylalanine or tryptophan. A D gene is named only where the DNA matches it firmly. Expanded clones get a size class; other rows say once, few or many, or leave the size out.

abundance	d_gene	v_gene	j_gene	CDR3aa
once	TRBD2	TRBV7-2	TRBJ2-7	CASSLVAGGSYEQYF
few	NA	TRBV7-8	TRBJ1-2	CASSLRGAVEFDGYTF
once	NA	TRBV11-2	TRBJ1-5	CASSLARGSNQPQHF
NA	NA	TRBV6-5	TRBJ2-2	CTSSTAGELFF
NA	NA	TRBV10-3	TRBJ1-5	CAISQTGTVNQPQHF
NA	TRBD1	TRBV30	TRBJ1-6	CAWSPGQGYSPLHF
NA	TRBD1	TRBV4-1	TRBJ1-2	CASSQARDRVGYTF
NA	TRBD2	TRBV30	TRBJ2-2	CAWRVGGVTGELFF
NA	NA	TRBV19	TRBJ1-2	CASSRRQAVFGYTF
NA	TRBD2	TRBV5-8	TRBJ2-1	CASSSGLAEYNEQFF
NA	NA	TRBV3-1/TRBV3-2	TRBJ1-6	CASSQDRKNSPLHF
NA	NA	TRBV6-5	TRBJ2-7	CASLLASLYF
NA	NA	TRBV30	TRBJ2-3	CAWMGDTQYF
NA	NA	TRBV5-1	TRBJ2-1	CASSSGGRSLDNEQFF
few	NA	TRBV27	TRBJ2-2	CASRGTRANTGELFF
NA	NA	TRBV30	TRBJ1-2	CAWSPTGGGYYGYTF
NA	TRBD1	TRBV6-5	TRBJ2-2	CASSYGTGSAGELFF
NA	NA	TRBV10-3	TRBJ2-7	CAISVAEAHYF
NA	TRBD1	TRBV5-1	TRBJ2-1	CASREQGSNEQFF
NA	NA	TRBV3-1/TRBV3-2	TRBJ1-5	CASSRDPSNQPQHF
NA	NA	TRBV7-8	TRBJ1-5	CASSFGGTLGFSNQPQHF
NA	TRBD2	TRBV2	TRBJ2-1	CASSGLGLAVKNNEQFF
NA	NA	TRBV30	TRBJ2-6	CAWSAANVLTF
NA	NA	TRBV15	TRBJ2-2	CATGPRTGTGELFF
NA	NA	TRBV5-4	TRBJ1-1	CASSLKQGNTEAFF
NA	NA	TRBV19	TRBJ1-1	CASSIDLVGGSRTEAFF
NA	NA	TRBV12-3/TRBV12-4	TRBJ2-5	CALSPATRETQYF
NA	NA	TRBV5-1	TRBJ2-6	CASSLVSGANVLTF
once	TRBD1	TRBV9	TRBJ1-3	CASSVRTGSGNTIYF
once	NA	TRBV3-1/TRBV3-2	TRBJ1-5	CASSQQGSQPQHF
NA	NA	TRBV5-1	TRBJ1-1	CASSLERVTNTEAFF
NA	TRBD1	TRBV6-5	TRBJ1-2	CASSPRTGKYTF
NA	NA	TRBV30	TRBJ1-6	CAEGQTYNSPLHF
NA	TRBD1	TRBV15	TRBJ1-2	CATSSGRGQGDYGYTF
few	NA	TRBV7-2	TRBJ1-1	CASSFSGGVEAFF
NA	NA	TRBV28	TRBJ1-3	CASEDRARNTIYF
NA	NA	TRBV30	TRBJ2-5	CAWSGTRGRQETQYF
NA	TRBD2	TRBV30	TRBJ2-7	CAWTLGGLAGGTHEQYF
NA	TRBD1	TRBV7-8	TRBJ1-2	CASSAVPGQGALGYTF
NA	NA	TRBV5-1	TRBJ2-2	CASSYLAPLVGANGELFF
NA	TRBD1	TRBV2	TRBJ2-5	CASKDRVGETQYF
NA	TRBD1	TRBV2	TRBJ1-6	CASSLTPTGGNSPLHF
NA	TRBD1	TRBV30	TRBJ1-4	CAWSPQGRGHGKLFF
NA	NA	TRBV9	TRBJ1-1	CASSTTQNTEAFF
once	NA	TRBV29-1	TRBJ2-7	CSVLWRGFGATYEQYF
many	NA	TRBV4-2	TRBJ2-7	CASSQVGGEEYEQYF
NA	NA	TRBV12-3/TRBV12-4	TRBJ1-2	CASSVRVFYGYTF
NA	NA	TRBV30	TRBJ1-2	CARGVNYGYTF
NA	NA	TRBV5-4	TRBJ1-1	CASSFEQGLNTEAFF
NA	NA	TRBV7-2	TRBJ2-7	CASSLGAGSYEQYF
NA	TRBD1	TRBV10-3	TRBJ1-2	CAISGQGEDGYTF
NA	NA	TRBV2	TRBJ1-2	CASSEGSEGYTF
NA	NA	TRBV19	TRBJ1-4	CASRSELGGNEKLFF
NA	NA	TRBV6-2/TRBV6-3	TRBJ2-1	CASSSEGLFNEQFF
NA	TRBD2	TRBV6-5	TRBJ2-1	CASSPTSGGGFEQFF